The present TCR beta chain was sequenced within a study of OX40 agonist ivuxolimab in advanced cancers. Method: immunoSEQ multiplex PCR; TCRdb's copy keeps in-frame clones and lacks some. The repertoire holds tens of thousands of clones, with roughly 84% as singletons. The ends lost 6 bases at V and 1 base at J; junction bases unmatched: 4. The CDR3 spans 14 residues. The germline gives CDR1 MDHEN, CDR2 SYDVKM. The chain uses TRBV28 and TRBJ1-1; 8 bases are shared with TRBD1. This clonotype was obtained from an adult with an advanced solid tumor such as melanoma, head and neck, liver or kidney cancer. The sequenced sample was CD4+ or CD8+ T cells sorted from blood, obtained in a trial of the OX40 agonist ivuxolimab. In nucleotides, the CDR3 is TGTGCCAGCAGCTCGGGACAGGCGAACACTGAAGCTTTCTTT. Translation: CASSSGQANTEAFF.